The 18 T cell receptor beta chains presented below share a single source sample, sequenced in a study of beta chain features in type 1 diabetes. Reverse transcribing all isolated RNA meant expressed TCRB transcripts were sequenced. The repertoire was sequenced with immunoSEQ multiplex PCR; TCRdb's copy has only in-frame clones and lacks some. The sample includes about 360,000 clones, around 13% of them seen just once. The sequenced sample consisted of naive CD4+ T cells from blood. These receptors were obtained from a man aged 18 to 29 in good health.

This rearrangement joins TRBV4-1 to TRBJ1-1, with D hard to call. This CDR3 region has 14 residues. Germline-derived CDR1 and CDR2 are MGHRA and YSYEKL. Trimming pared 1 base from V and 4 bases from J, leaving 10 bases between. The CDR3 here is CASSQAYGRTEAFF. The CDR3 DNA reads TGCGCCAGCAGCCAAGCATATGGGCGCACTGAAGCTTTCTTT.

CDR3 sequence reads: CATRSPGTYEQYF. The DNA for the CDR3 is TGTGCCACCCGAAGCCCGGGGACCTACGAGCAGTACTTC. The chain combines TRBV28 with TRBJ2-7; tentative D call: TRBD2 (5 bases). In germline, CDR1 is MDHEN, CDR2 SYDVKM. This CDR3 region has 13 residues. The ends were cut back, 10 bases at V and 2 bases at J, with 15 bases in the middle.

This clone was counted between two and nine times. This rearrangement joins TRBV9 to TRBJ2-2; no clear D. In germline, CDR1 is SGDLS, CDR2 YYNGEE. CDR3 length: 14 residues. Trimming shortened V by 0 bases and J by 4 bases, and 7 bases separated the two germline ends. This CDR3 is CASSVAYPTGELFF. The CDR3 bases are TGTGCCAGCAGCGTAGCCTATCCCACCGGGGAGCTGTTTTTT.

This clone appeared a few times. This sequence joins TRBV7-3 and TRBJ2-3, with 8 bases fitting TRBD1. Germline V gene lookup returns CDR1 SGHTA and CDR2 FQGTGA. CDR3 length: 15 residues. V shed 6 bases and J 1 base; nucleotides not matched to a gene: 6. The CDR3 nucleotides read TGTGCCAGCAGTCTCAGGGGGCCCGGCACAGATACGCAGTATTTT. Encoded protein: CASSLRGPGTDTQYF. Variable domain in full (rest from reference TRBV7-3 and TRBJ2-3): GAGVSQTPSNKVTEKGKYVELRCDPISGHTALYWYRQSLGQGPEFLIYFQGTGAADDSGLPNDRFFAVRPEGSVSTLKIQRTERGDSAVYLCASSLRGPGTDTQYFGPGTRLTVL.

The gene calls are TRBV5-6 and TRBJ2-1, with D maybe TRBD1 (5 bases). The germline V gene has CDR1 SGHDT and CDR2 YYEEEE. This CDR3 spans 12 amino acids. Trimming took 5 bases from V and 6 from J, leaving 9 bases between them. As DNA, the CDR3 is TGTGCCAGCAGTCAGCAGGGCAATGAGCAGTTCTTC. This translates into CASSQQGNEQFF.

This clone occurred a few times. The V and J genes are TRBV9 and TRBJ1-2, with unresolved D. V was cut by 0 bases and J by 3 bases, with 12 bases left in between. Germline V gene data show CDR1 as SGDLS and CDR2 as YYNGEE. This CDR3 is built from 15 residues. The DNA of the CDR3 is TGTGCCAGCAGCGTAGTAGTAGGCCAGGACTATGGCTACACCTTC. Its translation: CASSVVVGQDYGYTF.

The gene calls are TRBV19 and TRBJ1-5; unclear D gene. The CDR3 spans 14 residues. V lost 6 bases to trimming and J lost 5 bases, with 14 bases between them. Germline V gene sequence: CDR1 LNHDA, CDR2 SQIVND (reference sequence). The CDR3 here is CASRAEGFYQPQHF. CDR3 DNA sequence: TGTGCCAGTAGGGCGGAGGGTTTTTATCAGCCCCAGCATTTT.

The rearrangement links TRBV6-5 to TRBJ1-1; 7 bases align to TRBD1. V shed 6 bases, J shed 3 bases, and the junction held 10 bases outside the gene matches. This CDR3 is built from 15 residues. Germline assignment: CDR1 MNHEY and CDR2 SVGAGI. The CDR3 coding sequence is TGTGCCAGCAGACTGACAGGGTGGGCGGACACTGAAGCTTTCTTT. This gives the protein CASRLTGWADTEAFF.

In this sample, this clone turned up a few times. V gene TRBV2 combines with J gene TRBJ1-2; perhaps TRBD1 as D (5 bases). The ends were cut back, 3 bases at V and 6 bases at J, with 14 bases in the middle. CDR3 length equals 14 residues. Looked up from germline, CDR1 is SNHLY and CDR2 is FYNNEI. CDR3 nucleotide sequence: TGTGCCAGCAGTGACCCCGGAAACAGGAATGGCTACACCTTC. Its translation: CASSDPGNRNGYTF.

The chain is built from TRBV11-2 and TRBJ2-1, with a weak D call TRBD1 (5 bases). This CDR3 is 14 amino acids long. The germline V and J ends were trimmed by 2 bases and 6 bases, with 11 bases remaining between them. The germline gives CDR1 SGHAT, CDR2 FQNNGV. In nucleotides, the CDR3 is TGTGCCAGCAGCTTACAGGGTAGGTTCAATGAGCAGTTCTTC. Translation gives CASSLQGRFNEQFF.

The chain is built from TRBV7-2 and TRBJ2-7; tentative D call: TRBD1 (5 bases). The V end was cut by 4 bases, the J end by 5 bases, with 9 bases between. Germline CDR1 SGHTA, CDR2 FQGNSA. This CDR3 is built from 12 residues. The DNA of the CDR3 is TGTGCCAGCAGCTCCCAGGGCCACGAGCAGTACTTC. It is translated as CASSSQGHEQYF. The entire variable domain, with the rest obtained from reference TRBV7-2 and TRBJ2-7, is as follows: GAGVSQSPSNKVTEKGKDVELRCDPISGHTALYWYRQSLGQGLEFLIYFQGNSAPDKSGLPSDRFSAERTGGSVSTLTIQRTQQEDSAVYLCASSSQGHEQYFGPGTRLTVT.

The V gene is TRBV6-5, the J gene TRBJ2-7; D not resolved. The germline V and J ends were trimmed by 0 bases and 6 bases, with 12 bases remaining between them. This CDR3 spans 14 amino acids. Per germline, CDR1 MNHEY and CDR2 SVGAGI. CDR3 region: CASSYSLPPAEQYF. CDR3 coding DNA: TGTGCCAGCAGTTACTCGCTACCTCCCGCCGAGCAGTACTTC.

This clone was picked up a small number of times. The V and J genes are TRBV11-3 and TRBJ1-3; 7 nucleotides line up with TRBD1. The length of the CDR3 is 14 residues. Germline CDR1 and CDR2: SGHNT and YENEEA. V shed 5 bases, J shed 2 bases, and the junction held 3 bases outside the gene matches. CDR3 DNA: TGTGCCAGCAGCAGCGACAGGGCTGGAAACACCATATATTTT. This gives the protein CASSSDRAGNTIYF. The whole variable domain, filled in from reference TRBV11-3 and TRBJ1-3, reads EAGVVQSPRYKIIEKKQPVAFWCNPISGHNTLYWYLQNLGQGPELLIRYENEEAVDDSQLPKDRFSAERLKGVDSTLKIQPAELGDSAVYLCASSSDRAGNTIYFGEGSWLTVV.

There are many counts of this clone. V and J are TRBV18 and TRBJ2-1, with D hard to call. V gave up 6 bases and J gave up 9 bases, with 6 bases separating them. This CDR3 region has 10 residues. Germline loops: CDR1 KGHSH, CDR2 LQKENI. The CDR3 sequence: CASSPSEQFF. DNA of the CDR3: TGTGCCAGCTCTCCCAGTGAGCAGTTCTTC.

This clone was picked up a small number of times. This sequence joins TRBV28 and TRBJ1-1; no clear D. The V and J ends lost 4 bases and 7 bases respectively, with 7 bases between them. The CDR3 runs 11 residues. The germline V gene has CDR1 MDHEN and CDR2 SYDVKM. The CDR3 spells CASSSINEAFF. CDR3 in DNA: TGTGCCAGCAGTTCCATCAATGAAGCTTTCTTT.

The chain links TRBV11-1 to TRBJ1-6, with no clear D. CDR1 and CDR2 from the germline V gene are SGHAT and FQDESV (reference sequence). V lost 0 bases to trimming and J lost 6 bases, with 6 bases between them. CDR3 length: 14 amino acids. The CDR3 here is CASSLARSNSPLHF. The CDR3 nucleotides are TGTGCCAGCAGCTTAGCGAGAAGTAATTCACCCCTCCACTTT.

The chain has TRBV23-1 and TRBJ2-2; 7 bases agree with TRBD2. TRBV23-1 is labeled an ORF, and its function is uncertain. After removal of 11 bases from V and 1 base from J, the junction contained 10 bases not matched to a gene. The CDR3 runs 15 residues. CDR3 sequence: CAWGGREMNTGELFF. For the CDR3, the DNA is TGCGCCTGGGGGGGAAGGGAGATGAACACCGGGGAGCTGTTTTTT.

The chain uses TRBV6-5 and TRBJ2-5; D unresolved. Germline V gene lookup returns CDR1 MNHEY and CDR2 SVGAGI. This CDR3 has 12 residues. Trimming removed 6 bases at V and 5 bases at J, with 10 bases between. The CDR3 sequence is CASSVGRETQYF. CDR3 bases: TGTGCCAGCAGCGTGGGCCGGGAGACCCAGTACTTC.